The rows below give T cell receptor beta chains drawn from one sample of a study of neurological immune-mediated disorders. A single record per CDR3 protein comes from TCRdb applying MiXCR to the 5' RACE reads. Of tens of thousands of distinct CDR3 sequences listed, about 4% were seen once; the top ten hold about 1.9%. The sample was CD4+ T cells from blood. The receptor set was obtained from a middle-aged woman with multiple sclerosis. CDR3s include the opening cysteine and the closing phenylalanine or tryptophan. The D gene is left open where the match is weak. Expanded clones are given a class, and other clones once, few, many or no size at all.

>.|TRBV24-1|TRBJ2-1|many
CATSDPSAPSYNEQFF
TGTGCCACCAGTGACCCTAGCGCGCCCTCCTACAATGAGCAGTTCTTC
>.|TRBV12-3/TRBV12-4|TRBJ1-1|many
CASSLTTEAFF
TGTGCCAGCAGTTTGACAACTGAAGCTTTCTTT
>.|TRBV18|TRBJ1-1|many
CASSPPGSEAFF
TGTGCCAGCTCACCACCGGGCAGCGAAGCTTTCTTT
>TRBD1|TRBV20-1|TRBJ1-2|many
CSAPPGQGDGYTF
TGCAGTGCCCCCCCGGGACAGGGTGATGGCTACACCTTC
>.|TRBV12-3/TRBV12-4|TRBJ1-3|few
CASSPTANSGNTIYF
TGTGCCAGCAGTCCCACAGCGAACTCTGGAAACACCATATATTTT
>TRBD1|TRBV5-1|TRBJ1-2|many
CASSRDRANYGYTF
TGCGCCAGCAGCCGGGACAGGGCTAACTATGGCTACACCTTC
>.|TRBV12-3/TRBV12-4|TRBJ2-1|many
CASSSGIEQFF
TGTGCCAGCAGTTCGGGTATTGAGCAGTTCTTC
>TRBD2|TRBV25-1|TRBJ2-2|many
CASGPFPGLGTGELFF
TGTGCCAGCGGCCCATTCCCGGGACTAGGTACCGGGGAGCTGTTTTTT
>.|TRBV7-2|TRBJ1-5|many
CASSLGSGASGQPQHF
TGTGCCAGCAGCTTAGGATCTGGGGCTTCGGGGCAGCCCCAGCATTTT
>.|TRBV4-1|TRBJ1-1|many
CASSQTGRRLEAFF
TGCGCCAGCAGCCAGACGGGACGGAGGCTTGAAGCTTTCTTT
>TRBD1|TRBV5-1|TRBJ2-1|many
CASSLTGGWRNEQFF
TGCGCCAGCAGCCTTACAGGGGGTTGGCGCAATGAGCAGTTCTTC
>TRBD1|TRBV20-1|TRBJ2-7|many
CSARDRQGTYEQYF
TGCAGTGCTAGAGATCGACAGGGAACCTACGAGCAGTACTTC
>.|TRBV20-1|TRBJ1-4|.
CSAGRLEKLFF
TGCAGTGCTGGGAGGTTGGAAAAACTGTTTTTT
>.|TRBV7-3|TRBJ2-7|.
CASSPPGLLTYEQYF
TGTGCCAGCAGCCCCCCGGGACTCCTCACCTACGAGCAGTACTTC
>.|TRBV28|TRBJ1-1|many
CASSPGKRTWNTEAFF
TGTGCCAGCAGCCCCGGCAAACGGACCTGGAACACTGAAGCTTTCTTT
>.|TRBV24-1|TRBJ2-1|many
CATSDSLVELGEQFF
TGTGCCACCAGTGATTCTTTGGTTGAGCTGGGTGAGCAGTTCTTC
>TRBD1|TRBV20-1|TRBJ1-4|many
CSARDVDRGEKLFF
TGCAGTGCTAGAGACGTAGACAGGGGTGAAAAACTGTTTTTT
>.|TRBV19|TRBJ2-3|many
CASDTGPTDTQYF
TGTGCCAGTGATACGGGTCCCACGGATACGCAGTATTTT
>.|TRBV10-3|TRBJ2-7|many
CAIAERARVDEQYF
TGTGCCATCGCCGAACGGGCCAGGGTAGACGAGCAGTACTTC
>TRBD2|TRBV24-1|TRBJ2-1|many
CATSGSTSGTLSHNEQFF
TGTGCCACCAGTGGTTCGACTAGCGGGACCCTCTCGCACAATGAGCAGTTCTTC
>.|TRBV7-6|TRBJ2-7|many
CASSLSPAYEQYF
TGTGCCAGCAGCTTATCCCCGGCCTACGAGCAGTACTTC
>.|TRBV27|TRBJ1-2|many
CASLRRYGTAVYGYTF
TGTGCCAGCCTTAGGCGGTATGGGACGGCGGTTTATGGCTACACCTTC
>.|TRBV7-6|TRBJ2-4|many
CASSLGVREGIQYF
TGTGCCAGCAGCTTAGGCGTCAGGGAAGGCATTCAGTACTTC
>TRBD1|TRBV5-1|TRBJ1-4|many
CASGEGTGREKLFF
TGCGCCAGCGGCGAGGGGACAGGGAGGGAAAAACTGTTTTTT
>.|TRBV5-1|TRBJ2-5|many
CASRFTPGTGETQYF
TGCGCCAGCAGATTCACCCCCGGGACGGGGGAGACCCAGTACTTC
>.|TRBV6-5|TRBJ1-5|many
CASSYGAGQDQPQHF
TGTGCCAGCAGTTACGGGGCCGGGCAGGATCAGCCCCAGCATTTT
>.|TRBV5-1|TRBJ2-3|many
CASSLLSGVSDTQYF
TGCGCCAGCAGCTTACTTTCCGGGGTTTCGGATACGCAGTATTTT
>.|TRBV19|TRBJ2-3|many
CASSKGTGTDTQYF
TGTGCCAGTAGTAAGGGGACGGGCACAGATACGCAGTATTTT
>.|TRBV27|TRBJ2-7|many
CASRLSQGLSYEQYF
TGTGCCAGCAGGCTGAGTCAGGGGCTCTCCTACGAGCAGTACTTC
>TRBD2|TRBV12-3/TRBV12-4|TRBJ2-3|many
CASSSQRGGGTDTQYF
TGTGCCAGCAGTTCGCAGCGGGGGGGGGGGACAGATACGCAGTATTTT
>.|TRBV11-2|TRBJ2-1|many
CASSLGFRKKQFF
TGTGCCAGCAGCTTAGGGTTTAGGAAGAAGCAGTTCTTC
>.|TRBV11-2|TRBJ1-6|many
CASSLGRGTVINSPLHF
TGTGCCAGCAGCTTAGGGAGGGGCACCGTAATTAATTCACCCCTCCACTTT
>.|TRBV5-1|TRBJ1-1|many
CASSAGRFGTEAFF
TGCGCCAGCAGCGCCGGGAGGTTTGGGACTGAAGCTTTCTTT
>.|TRBV24-1|TRBJ2-1|many
CATSDYGTAYNEQFF
TGTGCCACCAGTGATTATGGGACCGCCTACAATGAGCAGTTCTTC
>.|TRBV7-9|TRBJ1-1|many
CASSFTRSPEAFF
TGTGCCAGCAGCTTCACGAGAAGCCCTGAAGCTTTCTTT
>.|TRBV21-1|TRBJ2-3|many
CASSKIWRDTQYF
TGTGCCAGCAGCAAAATTTGGCGGGATACGCAGTATTTT
>.|TRBV20-1|TRBJ2-7|many
CSARDLGEQYF
TGCAGTGCTAGAGATCTGGGGGAGCAGTACTTC
>.|TRBV20-1|TRBJ2-3|many
CSASKTATDTQYF
TGCAGTGCTTCTAAGACAGCCACAGATACGCAGTATTTT
>.|TRBV7-2|TRBJ1-1|many
CASSLQWEGGAFF
TGTGCCAGCAGCTTACAGTGGGAAGGAGGTGCTTTCTTT
>TRBD1|TRBV20-1|TRBJ1-5|many
CSARDQGAEQPQHF
TGCAGTGCTAGAGATCAGGGGGCCGAACAGCCCCAGCATTTT
>TRBD1|TRBV5-1|TRBJ1-1|many
CATRPTGDPLNTEAFF
TGCGCCACCCGTCCTACAGGGGACCCTCTGAACACTGAAGCTTTCTTT